A selection of T cell receptor beta chains follows, all from one sample in a study of shared clonotypes between healthy human individuals. Sequencing used immunoSEQ multiplex PCR; TCRdb keeps in-frame clones, though not all of them. Of more than 2 million clones listed, roughly 95% are singletons. Sequenced material: naive CD8+ T cells from PBMCs. The receptors were sampled from a man younger than 35 in good health. Some clones in this sample may be carry-over from other donors' samples. CDR3s include the opening cysteine and the closing phenylalanine or tryptophan. The order of the fields is J gene, V gene, clone size, D gene, CDR3 protein, CDR3 DNA. The D gene is left open where the match is weak. Where a row states a size, it is once, few, many or the class of an expanded clone; other rows omit it.

J: TRBJ2-1; V: TRBV5-1; size: NA; D: NA; CDR3: CASSLGGLVNEQFF; DNA: TGCGCCAGCAGCTTGGGGGGTCTGGTCAATGAGCAGTTCTTC
J: TRBJ1-1; V: TRBV11-2; size: NA; D: NA; CDR3: CASSPRFGTHITEAFF; DNA: TGTGCCAGCAGTCCCAGGTTCGGGACCCACATCACTGAAGCTTTCTTT
J: TRBJ1-1; V: TRBV11-2; size: NA; D: NA; CDR3: CASSTRRAEAFF; DNA: TGTGCCAGCAGCACTAGAAGAGCTGAAGCTTTCTTT
J: TRBJ2-7; V: TRBV19; size: NA; D: NA; CDR3: CASSFSYISYEQYF; DNA: TGTGCCAGTAGTTTTTCTTATATCTCCTACGAGCAGTACTTC
J: TRBJ1-2; V: TRBV6-5; size: NA; D: NA; CDR3: CASSYSPDPNGYTF; DNA: TGTGCCAGCAGTTACTCCCCCGATCCAAATGGCTACACCTTC
J: TRBJ2-1; V: TRBV28; size: NA; D: TRBD1; CDR3: CASSPRRDRGPVNEQFF; DNA: TGTGCCAGCAGTCCCCGCCGGGACAGGGGGCCGGTGAATGAGCAGTTCTTC
J: TRBJ2-7; V: TRBV27; size: NA; D: TRBD1; CDR3: CARERTGGAIFLGSYEQYF; DNA: TGTGCCAGAGAGAGAACAGGGGGTGCCATTTTTTTGGGCTCCTACGAGCAGTACTTC
J: TRBJ2-3; V: TRBV28; size: NA; D: NA; CDR3: CASSLGTGIVGSADTQYF; DNA: TGTGCCAGCAGTTTAGGTACGGGGATTGTTGGTTCGGCAGATACGCAGTATTTT
J: TRBJ2-1; V: TRBV18; size: once; D: NA; CDR3: CASSPEKDSSYNEQFF; DNA: TGTGCCAGCTCACCCGAAAAGGACTCTTCCTACAATGAGCAGTTCTTC
J: TRBJ1-4; V: TRBV2; size: once; D: NA; CDR3: CASRGTDKATNEKLFF; DNA: TGTGCCAGCAGGGGAACAGATAAAGCAACTAATGAAAAACTGTTTTTT
J: TRBJ1-1; V: TRBV9; size: NA; D: NA; CDR3: CASSYGVSSEAFF; DNA: TGTGCCAGCAGCTACGGGGTGTCTTCTGAAGCTTTCTTT
J: TRBJ2-5; V: TRBV7-8; size: NA; D: NA; CDR3: CASSLDSITETQYF; DNA: TGTGCCAGCAGCTTAGATTCTATCACGGAGACCCAGTACTTC
J: TRBJ2-2; V: TRBV27; size: once; D: TRBD1; CDR3: CASRNVSGTEFATGELFF; DNA: TGTGCCAGCAGGAACGTATCCGGGACAGAGTTCGCCACCGGGGAGCTGTTTTTT
J: TRBJ1-1; V: TRBV7-9; size: NA; D: NA; CDR3: CASSFLAKGTEAFF; DNA: TGTGCCAGCAGCTTCTTGGCCAAGGGTACTGAAGCTTTCTTT
J: TRBJ2-3; V: TRBV11-2; size: NA; D: NA; CDR3: CASSQGLARTDTQYF; DNA: TGTGCCAGCAGCCAGGGGCTAGCGCGCACAGATACGCAGTATTTT
J: TRBJ2-7; V: TRBV7-2; size: NA; D: TRBD2; CDR3: CASSPRLAVPSPYEQYF; DNA: TGTGCCAGCAGCCCCAGACTAGCGGTTCCCAGCCCCTACGAGCAGTACTTC
J: TRBJ1-2; V: TRBV19; size: NA; D: NA; CDR3: CASSPDNYGYTF; DNA: TGTGCCAGTAGCCCAGACAACTATGGCTACACCTTC
J: TRBJ1-2; V: TRBV27; size: NA; D: NA; CDR3: CASSLIPVRTGYTF; DNA: TGTGCCAGCAGTTTAATTCCAGTAAGGACTGGCTACACCTTC
J: TRBJ2-7; V: TRBV27; size: NA; D: NA; CDR3: CASSLVGYEQYF; DNA: TGTGCCAGCAGTTTAGTGGGGTACGAGCAGTACTTC
J: TRBJ2-5; V: TRBV30; size: NA; D: NA; CDR3: CAWSVWGEETQYF; DNA: TGTGCCTGGAGTGTATGGGGAGAAGAGACCCAGTACTTC
J: TRBJ1-2; V: TRBV9; size: NA; D: NA; CDR3: CASSVGGGQGGYTF; DNA: TGTGCCAGCAGCGTAGGTGGGGGCCAGGGTGGCTACACCTTC
J: TRBJ2-7; V: TRBV7-9; size: NA; D: TRBD2; CDR3: CASTLSGTSYEQYF; DNA: TGTGCCAGCACCCTTAGCGGGACTTCCTACGAGCAGTACTTC
J: TRBJ2-2; V: TRBV27; size: NA; D: TRBD1; CDR3: CASGSVGTGGTGELFF; DNA: TGTGCCAGCGGGAGTGTAGGGACAGGGGGCACGGGGGAGCTGTTTTTT
J: TRBJ2-5; V: TRBV7-8; size: NA; D: NA; CDR3: CASSSTAGPLRETQYF; DNA: TGTGCCAGCAGCTCCACCGCGGGTCCCCTCCGAGAGACCCAGTACTTC
J: TRBJ2-7; V: TRBV9; size: NA; D: NA; CDR3: CASSAGPGVAYEQYF; DNA: TGTGCCAGCAGCGCCGGTCCGGGGGTTGCCTACGAGCAGTACTTC
J: TRBJ2-2; V: TRBV4-1; size: NA; D: NA; CDR3: CASSQLNTGELFF; DNA: TGCGCCAGCAGCCAACTAAACACCGGGGAGCTGTTTTTT
J: TRBJ2-7; V: TRBV4-1; size: NA; D: TRBD2; CDR3: CASSYGASGTYEQYF; DNA: TGCGCCAGCAGTTACGGGGCTAGCGGGACCTACGAGCAGTACTTC
J: TRBJ2-4; V: TRBV2; size: NA; D: NA; CDR3: CASSQGRGREINIQYF; DNA: TGTGCCAGCAGCCAAGGGAGGGGGCGCGAGATAAACATTCAGTACTTC
J: TRBJ1-2; V: TRBV7-2; size: NA; D: NA; CDR3: CASSLRAARVILGYTF; DNA: TGTGCCAGCAGCCTAAGGGCGGCGAGGGTAATTTTGGGCTACACCTTC
J: TRBJ1-2; V: TRBV14; size: NA; D: NA; CDR3: CASSPGPYGYTF; DNA: TGTGCCAGCAGCCCGGGACCCTATGGCTACACCTTC
J: TRBJ2-7; V: TRBV27; size: NA; D: TRBD2; CDR3: CASLKRGAGVYEQYF; DNA: TGTGCCAGCCTTAAACGGGGAGCGGGAGTCTACGAGCAGTACTTC
J: TRBJ2-2; V: TRBV15; size: NA; D: NA; CDR3: CATSSHRGSTGELFF; DNA: TGTGCCACCAGCAGTCACCGCGGCAGCACCGGGGAGCTGTTTTTT
J: TRBJ2-1; V: TRBV9; size: NA; D: TRBD2; CDR3: CASSVEGRLAGDNEQFF; DNA: TGTGCCAGCAGCGTAGAGGGTCGGCTAGCGGGAGACAATGAGCAGTTCTTC
J: TRBJ2-3; V: TRBV9; size: NA; D: NA; CDR3: CASSARDSGTDTQYF; DNA: TGTGCCAGCAGCGCCCGGGACTCCGGCACAGATACGCAGTATTTT
J: TRBJ2-5; V: TRBV5-1; size: NA; D: NA; CDR3: CASSLVRGGTQYF; DNA: TGCGCCAGCAGCTTGGTCAGGGGTGGGACCCAGTACTTC
J: TRBJ2-7; V: TRBV4-1; size: NA; D: TRBD1; CDR3: CASSQGGQGSSYEQYF; DNA: TGCGCCAGCAGCCAAGGGGGACAGGGGAGCTCCTACGAGCAGTACTTC
J: TRBJ1-4; V: TRBV7-9; size: NA; D: NA; CDR3: CASSHRVGTRLEKLFF; DNA: TGTGCCAGCAGCCACAGGGTGGGGACACGACTAGAAAAACTGTTTTTT
J: TRBJ2-3; V: TRBV5-6; size: NA; D: NA; CDR3: CASSMGTRKTDTQYF; DNA: TGTGCCAGCAGCATGGGGACACGGAAGACAGATACGCAGTATTTT
J: TRBJ2-5; V: TRBV13; size: NA; D: TRBD2; CDR3: CASSSRLAGEQETQYF; DNA: TGTGCCAGCAGCTCCCGACTAGCGGGGGAGCAAGAGACCCAGTACTTC
J: TRBJ2-3; V: TRBV25-1; size: NA; D: NA; CDR3: CASSDGTDTQYF; DNA: TGTGCCAGCAGTGACGGCACAGATACGCAGTATTTT
J: TRBJ1-3; V: TRBV15; size: NA; D: NA; CDR3: CATSSRDDLTASGNTIYF; DNA: TGTGCCACCAGCAGCCGGGACGACCTAACAGCCTCTGGAAACACCATATATTTT
J: TRBJ2-7; V: TRBV27; size: NA; D: NA; CDR3: CASSFGSRYEQYF; DNA: TGTGCCAGCAGTTTCGGGAGTCGATACGAGCAGTACTTC
J: TRBJ2-7; V: TRBV19; size: NA; D: TRBD1; CDR3: CASSFRGQGPYEQYF; DNA: TGTGCCAGTAGTTTTAGGGGACAGGGGCCCTACGAGCAGTACTTC
J: TRBJ2-1; V: TRBV9; size: NA; D: TRBD2; CDR3: CASSPGGRSYNEQFF; DNA: TGTGCCAGCAGCCCCGGCGGGAGGTCCTACAATGAGCAGTTCTTC
J: TRBJ1-5; V: TRBV27; size: NA; D: TRBD1; CDR3: CASSFGQGAGQPQHF; DNA: TGTGCCAGCAGTTTCGGACAGGGGGCGGGTCAGCCCCAGCATTTT
J: TRBJ2-7; V: TRBV5-1; size: NA; D: NA; CDR3: CASSLVTGIVNEQYF; DNA: TGCGCCAGCAGCTTGGTCACAGGGATAGTGAACGAGCAGTACTTC
J: TRBJ2-2; V: TRBV5-6; size: NA; D: TRBD2; CDR3: CASSATSGRYTGELFF; DNA: TGTGCCAGCAGCGCGACTAGCGGGAGGTACACCGGGGAGCTGTTTTTT
J: TRBJ1-1; V: TRBV19; size: NA; D: NA; CDR3: CASSSGIRWGSFF; DNA: TGTGCCAGTAGCAGCGGAATTAGGTGGGGGTCTTTCTTT
J: TRBJ2-5; V: TRBV9; size: NA; D: NA; CDR3: CASSVEGSRETQYF; DNA: TGTGCCAGCAGCGTAGAGGGGAGCCGGGAGACCCAGTACTTC
J: TRBJ2-6; V: TRBV27; size: NA; D: NA; CDR3: CASSPGANVLTF; DNA: TGTGCCAGCAGCCCCGGGGCCAACGTCCTGACTTTC
J: TRBJ1-1; V: TRBV27; size: NA; D: NA; CDR3: CAIQDGPNTEAFF; DNA: TGTGCCATCCAGGACGGACCGAACACTGAAGCTTTCTTT
J: TRBJ2-2; V: TRBV9; size: NA; D: NA; CDR3: CASSGPSTGNSNTGELFF; DNA: TGTGCCAGCAGCGGGCCTTCCACAGGGAACTCGAACACCGGGGAGCTGTTTTTT
J: TRBJ1-1; V: TRBV4-1; size: NA; D: NA; CDR3: CASSDGGPEAFF; DNA: TGCGCCAGCAGCGATGGGGGCCCGGAAGCTTTCTTT
J: TRBJ1-1; V: TRBV10-3; size: once; D: TRBD1; CDR3: CAIMTGGTEAFF; DNA: TGTGCCATCATGACAGGGGGGACTGAAGCTTTCTTT
J: TRBJ2-6; V: TRBV7-9; size: few; D: NA; CDR3: CASSPLGRARGANVLTF; DNA: TGTGCCAGCAGCCCTTTGGGCAGGGCAAGAGGGGCCAACGTCCTGACTTTC
J: TRBJ2-1; V: TRBV10-2; size: NA; D: NA; CDR3: CASSVLSGEQFF; DNA: TGCGCCAGCAGTGTCCTAAGCGGGGAGCAGTTCTTC
J: TRBJ2-7; V: TRBV5-1; size: NA; D: NA; CDR3: CASSLGLRSYEQYF; DNA: TGCGCCAGCAGCTTGGGCCTACGCTCCTACGAGCAGTACTTC
J: TRBJ1-3; V: TRBV25-1; size: NA; D: TRBD1; CDR3: CASRDRLHSGNTIYF; DNA: TGTGCCAGCAGGGACAGGCTACACTCTGGAAACACCATATATTTT
J: TRBJ1-3; V: TRBV15; size: NA; D: NA; CDR3: CATSGRSLDTIYF; DNA: TGTGCCACCAGCGGCCGCTCCCTGGACACCATATATTTT
J: TRBJ2-1; V: TRBV27; size: NA; D: TRBD2; CDR3: CASRHLREGAYNEQFF; DNA: TGTGCCAGCAGACATTTGCGGGAGGGGGCCTACAATGAGCAGTTCTTC